This entry features one T cell receptor (beta chain) sequence. Antigen unknown. The data originate from a study of cytomegalovirus exposure and HLA in healthy donors. Overall study results and limits: Only CMV serostatus was available as immune exposure information. There were some V segments, including TRBV6-2 and TRBV6-3, excluded as indistinguishable. The study designated roughly 150 TCR beta chains cytomegalovirus-associated.

The PCR used 60 Vbeta and 13 Jbeta primers. The protocol was immunoSEQ multiplex PCR, while the TCRdb copy is restricted to in-frame clones and leaves out a portion. The sample has roughly 200,000 clones; roughly 86% are singletons. This CDR3 comprises 17 residues. CDR1 is MNHNS, CDR2 SASEGT, per germline. Trimming took 4 bases from V and 3 from J, leaving 18 bases between them. As for the donors, each was a healthy bone marrow donor. This chain uses TRBV6-1 with TRBJ1-4; TRBD1 might be the D (5 bases). The origin of this receptor is a man aged 35-49 years in good health and CMV-seropositive. The specimen sequenced was PBMCs. The CDR3 region is CASSARGGGWANEKLFF. The CDR3 DNA sequence: TGTGCCAGCAGTGCAAGAGGTGGGGGGTGGGCTAATGAAAAACTGTTTTTT.